This record covers a single TCR beta chain. The record originates from a study of blood T cell repertoires in COVID-19. Background on the study: PBMCs, B-cell-depleted T cells, or T cells provided the cDNA or gDNA that made up the material.

Across about two dozen US areas, participants ranged in age from about 18 to 100 years. Two negative PCRs, clearance, or symptom resolution were required of recovered Cohort 3 donors. The CDR3 is 18 residues long. The germline CDR1 and CDR2 sequences are MNHEY and SMNVEV (reference sequence). V lost 2 bases and J lost 10, with 29 bases in between. Sequencing was performed with immunoSEQ multiplex PCR; in TCRdb, only in-frame clones are kept and a portion is missing. The sample records almost 250,000 clones, 85% to 90% being singletons. The chain uses TRBV27 and TRBJ1-1; D is perhaps TRBD1 (5 bases). The clonotype comes from a woman in her thirties who had recovered from COVID-19. The specimen sequenced was PBMCs or T cells enriched from blood (not recorded which). The CDR3 protein is CASSLPDSAGPSEKVAFF. CDR3 sequence (DNA): TGTGCCAGCAGTTTACCTGACAGCGCCGGACCTTCGGAGAAGGTAGCTTTCTTT.